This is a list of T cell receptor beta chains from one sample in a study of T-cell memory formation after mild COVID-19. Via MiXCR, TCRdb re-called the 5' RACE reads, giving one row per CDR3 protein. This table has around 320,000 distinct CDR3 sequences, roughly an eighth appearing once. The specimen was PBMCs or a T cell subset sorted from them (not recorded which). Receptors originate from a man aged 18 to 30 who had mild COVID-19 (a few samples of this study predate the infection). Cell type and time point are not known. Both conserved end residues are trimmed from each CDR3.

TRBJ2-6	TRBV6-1	ASSAPAQGTGANVLT
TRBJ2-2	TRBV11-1	ASSSGTGSIFRELF
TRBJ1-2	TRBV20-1	SAGKEGYT
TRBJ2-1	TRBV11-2	ASSLDLMGEQF
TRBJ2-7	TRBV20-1	SARDPPDWGEQY
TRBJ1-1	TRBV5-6	ASSPHPGATEAF
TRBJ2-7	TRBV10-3	AISFPLDSSYEQY
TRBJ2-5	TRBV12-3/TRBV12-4	ASSLGGQGEETQY
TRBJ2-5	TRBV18	ASSLGLSGETQY
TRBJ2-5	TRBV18	ASSPNQGAQETQY
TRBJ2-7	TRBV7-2	ASSPSGGKYEQY
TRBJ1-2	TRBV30	AWRLRIPPGQAHYGYT
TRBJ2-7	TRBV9	ASSVGAGQESYEQY
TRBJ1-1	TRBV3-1	ASSRDTLNTEAF
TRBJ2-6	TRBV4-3	ASSPPLGAGANVLT
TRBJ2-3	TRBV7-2	ASSRLITDTQY
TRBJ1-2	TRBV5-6	ASSYTGAEGYT
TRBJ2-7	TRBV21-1	ASSKDGSGVGNEQY
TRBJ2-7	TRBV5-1	ASRFTRGNYEQY
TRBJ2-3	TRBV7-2	ASSPSGQGLDTQY
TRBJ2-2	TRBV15	ATGTGLSGELF
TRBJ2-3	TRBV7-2	ASSLARTDTQY
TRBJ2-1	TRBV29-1	SVEPLAGGLVNEQF
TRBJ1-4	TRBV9	ASSANVNEKLF